The present T cell receptor beta chain was sequenced within a study of beta chain features in type 1 diabetes. Deletions cut 5 bases from V and 2 bases from J, with 9 bases between. Germline assignment: CDR1 SEHNR and CDR2 FQNEAQ (reference sequence). The CDR3 is made up of 13 amino acids. On this clone itself: Its matching antigen is unknown.

The whole isolated RNA underwent reverse transcription, so sequencing captured expressed TCRB transcripts. Repertoires were generated with immunoSEQ multiplex PCR, while TCRdb's copy carries only in-frame clones and drops some. The sample yields about 290,000 clones, roughly 8% seen once. Whole-study findings and limits: cDNA-based sequencing might over-represent cells highly expressing TCR. Across all four CD4+ subsets, people with type 1 diabetes showed modestly shorter TCRB CDR3s.

The J gene is TRBJ1-2, the V gene TRBV7-9; D is perhaps TRBD1 (5 bases). Material: central memory CD4+ T cells from blood. This clonotype was obtained from a woman younger than 30 in good health. The CDR3, as DNA: TGTGCCAGCAGCCAGGGTCCGAACTATGGCTACACCTTC. This codes for CASSQGPNYGYTF.